The sequence of this T cell receptor beta chain was determined in a study of T cell responses to AZD1222 COVID-19 vaccine. Study results and limitations: Spike-specific TCR breadth and depth went up after people got two AZD1222 doses. The reported proportion of spike-specific TCRs targeting unmutated variant regions was nearly half.

The CDR3 runs to 15 residues. Trimming cost V 5 bases and J 0 bases, with 13 bases left between them. CDR1 and CDR2 from the germline V gene are SGHAT and FQNNGV. The protocol was immunoSEQ multiplex PCR, while the TCRdb copy is restricted to in-frame clones and leaves out a portion. The sample shows tens of thousands of clones, roughly nine tenths of them seen only once. Comments on this clone: Its antigen is still unknown.

This clonotype originated in an adult who received the AZD1222 COVID-19 vaccine. This sequence joins TRBV11-2 and TRBJ1-1, with D possibly being TRBD1 (5 bases). Sample: peripheral blood, taken 28 days after the second AZD1222 dose. This CDR3 is CASSPRRDLNTEAFF. CDR3 coding DNA: TGTGCCAGCAGCCCCCGGAGGGACCTGAACACTGAAGCTTTCTTT.